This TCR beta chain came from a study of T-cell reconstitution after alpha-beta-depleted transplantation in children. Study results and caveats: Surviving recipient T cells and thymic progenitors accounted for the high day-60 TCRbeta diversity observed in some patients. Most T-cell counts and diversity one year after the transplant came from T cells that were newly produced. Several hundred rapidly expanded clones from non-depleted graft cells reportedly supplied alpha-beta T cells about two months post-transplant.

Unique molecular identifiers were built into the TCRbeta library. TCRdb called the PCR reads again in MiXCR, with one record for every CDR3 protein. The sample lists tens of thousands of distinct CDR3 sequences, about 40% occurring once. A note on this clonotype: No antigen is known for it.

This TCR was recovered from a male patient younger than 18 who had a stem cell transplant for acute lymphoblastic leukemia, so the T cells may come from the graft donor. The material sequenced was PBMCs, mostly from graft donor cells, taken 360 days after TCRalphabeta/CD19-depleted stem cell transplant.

DNA for the CDR3: TGTGCCAGCAGCGAGGAGGGCGAGAATTCACCCCTCCACTTT. It yields the protein CASSEEGENSPLHF. The J gene is TRBJ1-6, the V gene TRBV9; no definite D call. Trimming pared 3 bases from V and 7 bases from J, leaving 11 bases between. This CDR3 is 14 amino acids long. The germline V gene encodes CDR1 SGDLS and CDR2 YYNGEE.